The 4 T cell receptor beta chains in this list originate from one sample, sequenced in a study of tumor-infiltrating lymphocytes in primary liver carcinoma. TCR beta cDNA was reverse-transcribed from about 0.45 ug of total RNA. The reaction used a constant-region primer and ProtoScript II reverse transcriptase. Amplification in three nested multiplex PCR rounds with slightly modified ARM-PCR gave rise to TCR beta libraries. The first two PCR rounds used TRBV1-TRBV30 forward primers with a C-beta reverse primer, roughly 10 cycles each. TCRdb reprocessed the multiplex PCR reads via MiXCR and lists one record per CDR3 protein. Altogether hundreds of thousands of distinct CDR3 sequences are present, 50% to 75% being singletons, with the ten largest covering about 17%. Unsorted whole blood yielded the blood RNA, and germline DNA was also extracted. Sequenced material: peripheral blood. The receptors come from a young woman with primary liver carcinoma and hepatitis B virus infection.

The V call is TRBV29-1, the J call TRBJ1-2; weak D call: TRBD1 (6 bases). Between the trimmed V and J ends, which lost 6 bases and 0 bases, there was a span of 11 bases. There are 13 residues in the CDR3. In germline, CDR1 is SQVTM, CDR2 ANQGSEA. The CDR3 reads CSVATGTNYGYTF. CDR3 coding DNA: TGCAGCGTCGCTACAGGGACTAACTATGGCTACACCTTC.

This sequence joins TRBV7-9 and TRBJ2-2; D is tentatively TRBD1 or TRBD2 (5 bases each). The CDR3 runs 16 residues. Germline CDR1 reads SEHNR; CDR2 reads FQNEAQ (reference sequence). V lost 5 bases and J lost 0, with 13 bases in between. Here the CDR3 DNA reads TGTGCCAGCAGCCCCTCCGGGACGTCGAACACCGGGGAGCTGTTTTTT. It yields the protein CASSPSGTSNTGELFF.

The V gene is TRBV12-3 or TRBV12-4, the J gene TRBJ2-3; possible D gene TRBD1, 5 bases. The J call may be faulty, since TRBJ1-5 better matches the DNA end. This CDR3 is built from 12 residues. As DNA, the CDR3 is TGTGCCAGCAGTTTAGGGGGAGGGACGCAGCATTTT. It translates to CASSLGGGTQHF.

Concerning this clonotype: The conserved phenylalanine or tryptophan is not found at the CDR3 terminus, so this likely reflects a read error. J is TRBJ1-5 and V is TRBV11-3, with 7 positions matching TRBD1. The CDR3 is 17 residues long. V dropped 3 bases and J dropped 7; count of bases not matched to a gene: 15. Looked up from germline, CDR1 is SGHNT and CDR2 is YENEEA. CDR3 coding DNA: TGTGCCAGCAGCTTGGAACAGGGGAGGCAGTTAGTCCAGCCCCAGCATTAT. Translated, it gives CASSLEQGRQLVQPQHY.